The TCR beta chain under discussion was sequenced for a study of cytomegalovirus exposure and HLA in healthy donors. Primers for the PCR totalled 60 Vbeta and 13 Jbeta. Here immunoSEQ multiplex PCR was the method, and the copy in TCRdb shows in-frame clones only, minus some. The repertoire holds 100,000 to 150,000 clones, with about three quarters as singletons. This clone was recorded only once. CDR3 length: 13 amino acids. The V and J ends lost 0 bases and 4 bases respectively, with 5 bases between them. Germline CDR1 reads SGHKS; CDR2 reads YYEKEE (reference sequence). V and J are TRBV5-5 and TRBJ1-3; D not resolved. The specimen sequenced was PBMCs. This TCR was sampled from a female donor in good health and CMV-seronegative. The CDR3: CASSLGGGNTIYF. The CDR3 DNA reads TGTGCCAGCAGCTTGGGAGGGGGAAACACCATATATTTT.